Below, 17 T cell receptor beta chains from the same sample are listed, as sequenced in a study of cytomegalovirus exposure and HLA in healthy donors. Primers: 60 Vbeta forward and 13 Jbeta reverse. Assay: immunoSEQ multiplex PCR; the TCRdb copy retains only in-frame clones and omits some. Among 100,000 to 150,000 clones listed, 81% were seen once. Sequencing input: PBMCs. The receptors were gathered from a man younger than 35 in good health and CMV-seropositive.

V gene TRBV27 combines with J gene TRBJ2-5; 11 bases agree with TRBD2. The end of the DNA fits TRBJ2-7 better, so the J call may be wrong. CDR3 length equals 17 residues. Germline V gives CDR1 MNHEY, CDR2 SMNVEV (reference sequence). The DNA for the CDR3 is TGTGCCAGCAGTAACCCGCTCTTAGCGGGAGGGGCCTACGAGCAGTACTTC. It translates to CASSNPLLAGGAYEQYF.

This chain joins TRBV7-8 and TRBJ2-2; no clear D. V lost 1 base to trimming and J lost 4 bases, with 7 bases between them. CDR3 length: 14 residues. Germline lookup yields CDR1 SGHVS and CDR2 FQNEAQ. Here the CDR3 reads CASSLVAPTGELFF. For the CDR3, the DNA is TGTGCCAGCAGCTTAGTTGCGCCCACCGGGGAGCTGTTTTTT.

CDR3 DNA: TGTGCCAGCAGCTACCCGGCAGGGGTTAACTCTGAAGCTTTCTTT. It yields the protein CASSYPAGVNSEAFF. The chain combines TRBV5-4 with TRBJ1-1; TRBD1 is a possible D gene (6 bases). Germline V gene sequence: CDR1 SGHNT, CDR2 YYREEE (reference sequence). The V end lost 3 bases, the J end lost 6 bases, and 18 bases lay between the germline ends. The CDR3 contains 15 residues.

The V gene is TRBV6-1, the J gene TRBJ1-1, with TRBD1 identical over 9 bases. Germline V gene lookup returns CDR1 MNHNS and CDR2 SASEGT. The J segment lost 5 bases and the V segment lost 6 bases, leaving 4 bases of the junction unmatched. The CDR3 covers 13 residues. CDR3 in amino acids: CASSGTGYTEAFF. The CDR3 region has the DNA TGTGCCAGCAGCGGGACAGGGTATACTGAAGCTTTCTTT.

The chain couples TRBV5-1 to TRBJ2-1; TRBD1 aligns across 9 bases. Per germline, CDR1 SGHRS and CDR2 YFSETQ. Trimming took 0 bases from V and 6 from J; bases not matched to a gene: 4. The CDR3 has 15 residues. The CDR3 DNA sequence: TGCGCCAGCAGCTTGGGGCCGACAGGGGGCAATGAGCAGTTCTTC. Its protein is CASSLGPTGGNEQFF.

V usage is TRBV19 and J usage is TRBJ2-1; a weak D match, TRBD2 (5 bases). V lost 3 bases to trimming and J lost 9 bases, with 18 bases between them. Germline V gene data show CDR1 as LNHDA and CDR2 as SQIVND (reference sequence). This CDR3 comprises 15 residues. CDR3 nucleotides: TGTGCCAGTAGTATGTCCGGCCTAGCTTGGAGTGAGCAGTTCTTC. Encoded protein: CASSMSGLAWSEQFF.

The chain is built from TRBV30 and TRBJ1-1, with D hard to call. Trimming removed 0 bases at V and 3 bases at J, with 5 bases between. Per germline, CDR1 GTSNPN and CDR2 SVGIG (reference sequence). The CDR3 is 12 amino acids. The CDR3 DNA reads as TGTGCCTGGAGTGTTATATACACTGAAGCTTTCTTT. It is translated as CAWSVIYTEAFF.

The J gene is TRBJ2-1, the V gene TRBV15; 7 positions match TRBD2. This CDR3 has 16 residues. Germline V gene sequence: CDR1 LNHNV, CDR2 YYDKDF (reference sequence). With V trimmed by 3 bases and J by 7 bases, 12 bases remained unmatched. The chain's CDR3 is CATSRGHGEGINEQFF. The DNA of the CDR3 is TGTGCCACCAGCAGGGGCCATGGGGAGGGGATTAATGAGCAGTTCTTC.

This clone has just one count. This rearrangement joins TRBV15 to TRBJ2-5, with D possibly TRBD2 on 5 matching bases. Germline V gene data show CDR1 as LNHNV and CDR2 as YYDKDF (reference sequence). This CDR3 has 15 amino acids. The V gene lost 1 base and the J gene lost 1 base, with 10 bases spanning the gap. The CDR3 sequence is CATSRGEPFQETQYF. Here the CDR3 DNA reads TGTGCCACCAGCAGAGGGGAGCCATTCCAAGAGACCCAGTACTTC. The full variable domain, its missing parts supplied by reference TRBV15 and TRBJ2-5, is DAMVIQNPRYQVTQFGKPVTLSCSQTLNHNVMYWYQQKSSQAPKLLFHYYDKDFNNEADTPDNFQSRRPNTSFCFLDIRSPGLGDTAMYLCATSRGEPFQETQYFGPGTRLLVL.

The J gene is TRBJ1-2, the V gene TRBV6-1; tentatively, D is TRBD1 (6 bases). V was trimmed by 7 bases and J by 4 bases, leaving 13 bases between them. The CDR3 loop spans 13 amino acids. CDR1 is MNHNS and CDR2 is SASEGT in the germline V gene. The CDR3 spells CASTPDSSYGYTF. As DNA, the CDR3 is TGTGCCAGCACCCCGGACAGCAGCTATGGCTACACCTTC.

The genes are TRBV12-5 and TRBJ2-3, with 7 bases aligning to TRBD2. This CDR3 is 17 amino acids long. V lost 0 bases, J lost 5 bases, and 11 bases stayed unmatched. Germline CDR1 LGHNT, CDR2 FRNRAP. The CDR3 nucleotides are TGTGCTAGTGGTTTGGTACTAGGGCGGGGGACGTTAGATACGCAGTATTTT. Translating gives CASGLVLGRGTLDTQYF.

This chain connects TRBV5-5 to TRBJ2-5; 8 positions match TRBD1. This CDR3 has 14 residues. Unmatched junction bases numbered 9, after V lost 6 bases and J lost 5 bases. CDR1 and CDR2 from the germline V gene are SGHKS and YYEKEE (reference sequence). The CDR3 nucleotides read TGTGCCAGCAACCTTGGCAGGGGGCGGGAGACCCAGTACTTC. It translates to CASNLGRGRETQYF.

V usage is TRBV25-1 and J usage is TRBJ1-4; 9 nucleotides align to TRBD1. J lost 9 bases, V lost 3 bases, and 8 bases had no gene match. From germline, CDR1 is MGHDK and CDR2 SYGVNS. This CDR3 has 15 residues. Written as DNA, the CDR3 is TGTGCCAGCAGTGAGCAGACAGGGGGAATGAAAAAACTGTTTTTT. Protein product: CASSEQTGGMKKLFF.

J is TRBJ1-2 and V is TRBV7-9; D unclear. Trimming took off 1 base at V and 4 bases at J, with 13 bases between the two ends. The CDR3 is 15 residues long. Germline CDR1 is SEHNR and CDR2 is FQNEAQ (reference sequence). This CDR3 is CASSLVSEAFYGYTF. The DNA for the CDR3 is TGTGCCAGCAGCTTAGTATCCGAGGCCTTCTATGGCTACACCTTC.

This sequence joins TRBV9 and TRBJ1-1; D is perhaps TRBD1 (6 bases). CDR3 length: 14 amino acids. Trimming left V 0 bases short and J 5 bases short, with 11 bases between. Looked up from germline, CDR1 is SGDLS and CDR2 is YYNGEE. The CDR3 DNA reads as TGTGCCAGCAGCGTAGTGTCAACAGGGACTGAAGCTTTCTTT. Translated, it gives CASSVVSTGTEAFF.

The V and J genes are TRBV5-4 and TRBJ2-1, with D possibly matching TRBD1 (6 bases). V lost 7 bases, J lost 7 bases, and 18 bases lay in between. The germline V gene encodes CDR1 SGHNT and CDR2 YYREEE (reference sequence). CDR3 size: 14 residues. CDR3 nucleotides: TGTGCCAGCGGGCTGCAACAGGGATGGAATGAGCAGTTCTTC. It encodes CASGLQQGWNEQFF.

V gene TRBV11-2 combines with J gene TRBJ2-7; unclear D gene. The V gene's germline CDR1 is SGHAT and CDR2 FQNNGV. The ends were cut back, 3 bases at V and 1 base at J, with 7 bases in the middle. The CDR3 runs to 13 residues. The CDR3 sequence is CASSLFRSYEQYF. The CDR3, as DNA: TGTGCCAGCAGCTTGTTCAGGTCCTACGAGCAGTACTTC.